The rows below give T cell receptor beta chains drawn from one sample of a study of cytomegalovirus exposure and HLA in healthy donors. Sequencing was performed with immunoSEQ multiplex PCR; in TCRdb, only in-frame clones are kept and a portion is missing. The sample shows around 130,000 clones, around 8.5% of them seen only once. Sequenced material: PBMCs. The receptors were gathered from a man aged 40-50 years in good health and CMV-seronegative. CDR3s include the opening cysteine and the closing phenylalanine or tryptophan. Each record gives: J gene, D gene, V gene, clone size, CDR3 DNA, CDR3 protein. D genes are given only for firm matches. Size tells how often a clone was seen (once, few, many) or the class of an expanded clone, and some rows leave it out.

TRBJ2-1 | TRBD2 | TRBV7-9 | . | TGTGCCAGCAGCCCCACCCGGGGGGTCCAATACAATGAGCAGTTCTTC | CASSPTRGVQYNEQFF
TRBJ1-2 | TRBD1 | TRBV7-2 | . | TGTGCCAGCAGCTACTCCGGGACAGGGGGCGAGGGCTACACCTTC | CASSYSGTGGEGYTF
TRBJ1-1 | . | TRBV7-2 | . | TGTGCCAGCAGCTTAGCGAGGGGTCGGGGGGACACTGAAGCTTTCTTT | CASSLARGRGDTEAFF
TRBJ2-1 | . | TRBV9 | . | TGTGCCAGCAGCGTAGCGGAAGGAGTGTGGGATGAGCAGTTCTTC | CASSVAEGVWDEQFF
TRBJ2-1 | TRBD2 | TRBV19 | . | TGTGCCAGTAGTCCACCGGGCGGGGGGCCCTACAATGAGCAGTTCTTC | CASSPPGGGPYNEQFF
TRBJ2-3 | . | TRBV4-1 | . | TGCGCCAGCAGCCACGACTTTGATACGCAGTATTTT | CASSHDFDTQYF
TRBJ1-3 | . | TRBV30 | few | TGTGCCTGGAGACCGGGAACCTACTCTGGAAACACCATATATTTT | CAWRPGTYSGNTIYF
TRBJ2-1 | TRBD2 | TRBV29-1 | . | TGCAGCGTAAGCGGGGGAGAATACAATGAGCAGTTCTTC | CSVSGGEYNEQFF
TRBJ2-2 | TRBD2 | TRBV6-1 | few | TGTGCCAGCAGTGAGTTGGCTAGCGGGGGGTCGAACACCGGGGAGCTGTTTTTT | CASSELASGGSNTGELFF
TRBJ2-2 | . | TRBV14 | few | TGTGCCAGCAGCCAAGATCTACTCGGGGAGCTGTTTTTT | CASSQDLLGELFF
TRBJ2-4 | . | TRBV6-6 | few | TGTGCCAGCGTCCGAGATATCGGCAAAAACATTCAGTACTTC | CASVRDIGKNIQYF